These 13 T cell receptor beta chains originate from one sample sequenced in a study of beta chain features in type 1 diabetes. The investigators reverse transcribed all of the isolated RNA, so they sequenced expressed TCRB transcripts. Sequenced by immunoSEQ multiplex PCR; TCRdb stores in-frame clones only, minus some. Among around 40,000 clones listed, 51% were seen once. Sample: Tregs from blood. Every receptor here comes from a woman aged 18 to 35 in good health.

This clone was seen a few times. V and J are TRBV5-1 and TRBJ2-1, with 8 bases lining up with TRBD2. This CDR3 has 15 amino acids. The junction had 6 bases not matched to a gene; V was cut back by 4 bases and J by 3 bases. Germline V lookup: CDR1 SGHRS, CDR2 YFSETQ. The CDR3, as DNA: TGCGCCAGCAGCCCCGGGGGGGGCCACTACAATGAGCAGTTCTTC. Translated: CASSPGGGHYNEQFF.

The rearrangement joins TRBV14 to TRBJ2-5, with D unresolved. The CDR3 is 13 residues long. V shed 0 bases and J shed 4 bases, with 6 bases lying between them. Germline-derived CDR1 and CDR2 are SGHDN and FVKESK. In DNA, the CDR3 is TGTGCCAGCAGCCAAGATCTTAGAGAGACCCAGTACTTC. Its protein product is CASSQDLRETQYF.

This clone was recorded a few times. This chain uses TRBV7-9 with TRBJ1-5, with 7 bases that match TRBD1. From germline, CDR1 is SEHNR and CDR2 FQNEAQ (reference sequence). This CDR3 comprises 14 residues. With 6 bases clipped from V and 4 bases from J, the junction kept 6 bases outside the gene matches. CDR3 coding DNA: TGTGCCAGCAGGCCGACAGGGCTAAATCAGCCCCAGCATTTT. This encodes CASRPTGLNQPQHF.

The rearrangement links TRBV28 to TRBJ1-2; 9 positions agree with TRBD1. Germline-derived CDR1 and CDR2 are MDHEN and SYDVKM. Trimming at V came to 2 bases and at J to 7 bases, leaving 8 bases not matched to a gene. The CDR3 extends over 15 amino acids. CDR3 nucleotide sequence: TGTGCCAGCAGTTTAACCGGGACAGGGATCTTTGGCTACACCTTC. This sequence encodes CASSLTGTGIFGYTF.

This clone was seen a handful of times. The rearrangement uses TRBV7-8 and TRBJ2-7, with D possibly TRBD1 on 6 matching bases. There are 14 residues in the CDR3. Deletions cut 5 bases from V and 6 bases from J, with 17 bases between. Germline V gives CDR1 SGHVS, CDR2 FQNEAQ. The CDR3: CASSQGDTLREQYF. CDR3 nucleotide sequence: TGTGCCAGCAGCCAAGGGGACACTCTTCGCGAGCAGTACTTC.

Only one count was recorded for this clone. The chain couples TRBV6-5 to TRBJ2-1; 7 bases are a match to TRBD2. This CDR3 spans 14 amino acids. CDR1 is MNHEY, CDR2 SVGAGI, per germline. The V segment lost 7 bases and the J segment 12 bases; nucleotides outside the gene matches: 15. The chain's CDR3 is CASTEKIGLEGQFF. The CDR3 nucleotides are TGTGCCAGCACCGAAAAAATTGGACTAGAGGGGCAGTTCTTC.

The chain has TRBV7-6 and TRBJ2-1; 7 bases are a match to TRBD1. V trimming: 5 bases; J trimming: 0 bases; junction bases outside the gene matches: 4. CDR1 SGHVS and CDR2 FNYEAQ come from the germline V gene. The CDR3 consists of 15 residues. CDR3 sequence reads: CASSADRSSYNEQFF. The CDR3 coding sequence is TGTGCCAGCAGCGCGGACAGGAGCTCCTACAATGAGCAGTTCTTC.

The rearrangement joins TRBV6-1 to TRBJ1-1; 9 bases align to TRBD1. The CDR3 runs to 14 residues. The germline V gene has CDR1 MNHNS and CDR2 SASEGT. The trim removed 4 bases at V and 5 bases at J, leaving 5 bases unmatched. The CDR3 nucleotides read TGTGCCAGCAGTGTGGACAGGGGAATGACTGAAGCTTTCTTT. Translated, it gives CASSVDRGMTEAFF.

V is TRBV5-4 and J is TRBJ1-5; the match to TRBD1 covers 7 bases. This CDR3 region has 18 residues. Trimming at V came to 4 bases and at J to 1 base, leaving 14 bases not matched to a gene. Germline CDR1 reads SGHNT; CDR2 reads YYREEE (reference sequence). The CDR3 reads CASSADPQGPQSNQPQHF. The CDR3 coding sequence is TGTGCCAGCAGCGCAGACCCACAGGGGCCGCAAAGCAATCAGCCCCAGCATTTT.

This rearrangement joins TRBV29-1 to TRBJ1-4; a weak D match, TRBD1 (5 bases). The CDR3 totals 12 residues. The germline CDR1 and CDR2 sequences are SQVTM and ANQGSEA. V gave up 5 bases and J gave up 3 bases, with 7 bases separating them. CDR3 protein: CSVRQPNEKLFF. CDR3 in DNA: TGCAGCGTTCGACAGCCTAATGAAAAACTGTTTTTT. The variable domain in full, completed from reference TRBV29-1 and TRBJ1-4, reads SAVISQKPSRDICQRGTSLTIQCQVDSQVTMMFWYRQQPGQSLTLIATANQGSEATYESGFVIDKFPISRPNLTFSTLTVSNMSPEDSSIYLCSVRQPNEKLFFGSGTQLSVL.

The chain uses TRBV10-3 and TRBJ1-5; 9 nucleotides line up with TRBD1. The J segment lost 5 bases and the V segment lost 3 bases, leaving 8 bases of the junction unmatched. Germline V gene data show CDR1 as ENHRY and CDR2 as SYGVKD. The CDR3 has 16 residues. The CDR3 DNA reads TGTGCCATCAGTGACCATGGACAGGGGCGAGATCAGCCCCAGCATTTT. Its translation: CAISDHGQGRDQPQHF.

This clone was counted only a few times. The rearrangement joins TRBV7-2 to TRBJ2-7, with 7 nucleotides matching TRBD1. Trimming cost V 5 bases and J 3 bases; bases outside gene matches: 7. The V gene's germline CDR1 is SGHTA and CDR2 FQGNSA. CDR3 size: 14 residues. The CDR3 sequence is CASSTGVGIYEQYF. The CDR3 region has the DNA TGTGCCAGCAGCACAGGGGTTGGCATCTACGAGCAGTACTTC.

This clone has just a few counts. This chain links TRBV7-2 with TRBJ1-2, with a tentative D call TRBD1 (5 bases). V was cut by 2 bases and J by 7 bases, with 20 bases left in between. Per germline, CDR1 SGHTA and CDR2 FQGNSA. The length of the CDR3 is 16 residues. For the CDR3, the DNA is TGTGCCAGCAGCTTAAGGGGTAAAGGCCTGGTCTCTGGCTACACCTTC. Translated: CASSLRGKGLVSGYTF.